This T cell receptor (beta chain) was sequenced during a study of shared clonotypes between healthy human individuals. Overall study: Three plates each covered CD4 naive and memory; CD8 naive two, CD8 memory one. General study points: The generation probabilities recorded for non-shared clonotypes fell below those of clonotypes shared by all four donors.

The germline CDR1 and CDR2 sequences are SGHAT and FQNNGV. With 2 bases removed from V and 3 bases from J, the gap between germline ends came to 8 bases. CDR3 size: 14 residues. The run depth of the assay was deep. Replicate PCRs run on sorted subsets employed around 200 ng DNA, around 27,000 T cell genomes. Clones were sequenced by immunoSEQ multiplex PCR, and TCRdb holds only the in-frame ones, with some missing. Among around 2,000,000 clones, 85% to 95% were seen once, and the ten largest hold around 0.13%. In regard to this clone: Its antigen remains unidentified.

V usage is TRBV11-2 and J usage is TRBJ2-1; the D is unclear. The specimen sequenced was naive CD4+ T cells sorted from blood. Indicated subset: CD45RA+ positively selected. This TCR was recovered from a young man in good health. DNA of the CDR3: TGTGCCAGCAGCTTATTTGGCAGCTACAATGAGCAGTTCTTC. Translated, it gives CASSLFGSYNEQFF.